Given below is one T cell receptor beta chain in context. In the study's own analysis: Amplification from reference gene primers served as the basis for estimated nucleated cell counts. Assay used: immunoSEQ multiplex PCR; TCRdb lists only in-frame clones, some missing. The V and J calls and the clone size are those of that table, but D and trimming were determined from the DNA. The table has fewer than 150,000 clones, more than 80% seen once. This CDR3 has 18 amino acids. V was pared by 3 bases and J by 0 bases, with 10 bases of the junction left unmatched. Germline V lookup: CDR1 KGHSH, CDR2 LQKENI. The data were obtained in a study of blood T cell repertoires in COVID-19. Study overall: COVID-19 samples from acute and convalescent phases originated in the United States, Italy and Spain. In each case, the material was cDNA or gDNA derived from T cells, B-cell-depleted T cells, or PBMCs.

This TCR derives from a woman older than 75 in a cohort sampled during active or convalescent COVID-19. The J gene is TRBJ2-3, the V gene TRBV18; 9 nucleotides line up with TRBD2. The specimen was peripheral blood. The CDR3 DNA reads TGTGCCAGCTCACCCGAAAAGTTAGCGGGGGCTAGCACAGATACGCAGTATTTT. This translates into CASSPEKLAGASTDTQYF.